The rows below give T cell receptor beta chains drawn from one sample of a study of cytomegalovirus exposure and HLA in healthy donors. Using immunoSEQ multiplex PCR, the repertoire was profiled, and TCRdb retains in-frame clones only, with some absent. There are around 300,000 clones in the sample; more than 55% occur only once, and about 2.2% lies in the top ten. The sequenced sample consisted of PBMCs. The receptor source for this set is a female donor in good health and CMV-seronegative. Both conserved end residues are part of each CDR3. Fields, in order: V gene, J gene, clone size, D gene, CDR3 protein, CDR3 DNA. The D gene is left open where the match is weak. The size field is filled for only some rows; it gives once, few, many or a size class.

>TRBV5-8|TRBJ2-4|few|TRBD1
CASRRTGGYAKNIQYF
TGTGCCAGCCGGAGGACAGGGGGCTATGCCAAAAACATTCAGTACTTC
>TRBV28|TRBJ2-3|NA|TRBD2
CASSPSSGSTDTQYF
TGTGCCAGCAGTCCCTCTAGCGGCAGCACAGATACGCAGTATTTT
>TRBV6-4|TRBJ2-3|NA|NA
CASSDSETDTQYF
TGTGCCAGCAGTGACTCTGAGACAGATACGCAGTATTTT
>TRBV7-2|TRBJ2-1|NA|NA
CASSPVPPQEQFF
TGTGCCAGCAGCCCAGTCCCTCCGCAGGAGCAGTTCTTC
>TRBV6-1|TRBJ1-5|few|NA
CASSEQGANSNQPQHF
TGTGCCAGCAGTGAACAGGGCGCTAATAGCAATCAGCCCCAGCATTTT
>TRBV5-1|TRBJ2-7|NA|NA
CASSGEGRGLTEQYF
TGCGCCAGCAGCGGGGAGGGACGGGGGCTAACCGAGCAGTACTTC
>TRBV5-4|TRBJ1-2|NA|NA
CASSLAREGNGYTF
TGTGCCAGCAGCTTGGCCCGGGAGGGAAATGGCTACACCTTC
>TRBV7-9|TRBJ2-1|few|TRBD2
CASSPSRTRRYEQFF
TGTGCCAGCAGCCCCTCGCGGACTAGACGGTACGAGCAGTTCTTC
>TRBV5-1|TRBJ1-3|few|NA
CASSQGGPGNTIYF
TGCGCCAGCAGCCAGGGAGGACCTGGAAACACCATATATTTT
>TRBV7-6|TRBJ1-3|NA|NA
CASSSSGGLRSGNTIYF
TGTGCCAGCAGCTCTAGCGGGGGGCTCCGGTCTGGAAACACCATATATTTT
>TRBV6-1|TRBJ1-2|NA|NA
CASSERPLGNYGYTF
TGTGCCAGCAGTGAGCGGCCGTTGGGTAACTATGGCTACACCTTC
>TRBV7-6|TRBJ2-2|NA|TRBD2
CASSPSGSYSGELFF
TGTGCCAGCAGCCCTAGCGGGAGTTACAGCGGGGAGCTGTTTTTT
>TRBV11-3|TRBJ2-7|NA|NA
CASSLPSSYEQYF
TGTGCCAGCAGCTTGCCTAGCTCCTACGAGCAGTACTTC
>TRBV9|TRBJ1-1|NA|TRBD1
CASSGGQGLGTEAFF
TGTGCCAGCAGCGGGGGACAGGGGCTGGGCACTGAAGCTTTCTTT
>TRBV25-1|TRBJ2-7|once|NA
CASSARDFYEQYF
TGTGCCAGCAGTGCCCGGGATTTCTACGAGCAGTACTTC
>TRBV5-1|TRBJ1-5|NA|NA
CASSLTGNGNQPQHF
TGCGCCAGCAGCTTGACAGGGAACGGCAATCAGCCCCAGCATTTT
>TRBV25-1|TRBJ2-5|once|NA
CASSAKGWGVSETQYF
TGTGCCAGCAGTGCTAAAGGGTGGGGGGTATCGGAGACCCAGTACTTC
>TRBV7-2|TRBJ2-1|NA|TRBD2
CASSLVGTSGYNEQFF
TGTGCCAGCAGCTTAGTTGGGACTAGCGGCTACAATGAGCAGTTCTTC
>TRBV12-5|TRBJ2-2|few|NA
CASALGGATGELFF
TGTGCTAGTGCCCTAGGGGGGGCCACCGGGGAGCTGTTTTTT
>TRBV7-9|TRBJ1-3|NA|NA
CSTGGGGNTIYF
TGTTCCACTGGTGGAGGTGGAAACACCATATATTTT
>TRBV27|TRBJ2-7|NA|NA
CASSSGVGEQYF
TGTGCCAGCAGTTCAGGGGTCGGCGAGCAGTACTTC
>TRBV5-1|TRBJ1-2|few|NA
CASSLTGQTNYGYTF
TGCGCCAGCAGCTTGACCGGACAGACAAACTATGGCTACACCTTC
>TRBV27|TRBJ2-5|few|TRBD1
CASRPRGQGIQETQYF
TGTGCCAGCAGACCCAGAGGACAGGGCATCCAAGAGACCCAGTACTTC
>TRBV2|TRBJ2-1|NA|NA
CASSMRSSRSYNEQFF
TGTGCCAGCAGTATGAGGTCTTCCCGCTCCTACAATGAGCAGTTCTTC
>TRBV23-1|TRBJ2-6|NA|TRBD1
CASSPGRTGGNSGANVLTF
TGCGCCAGCAGTCCAGGTCGGACAGGGGGCAACTCTGGGGCCAACGTCCTGACTTTC
>TRBV14|TRBJ1-2|NA|TRBD1
CASSPGQGRLGYTF
TGTGCCAGCAGCCCGGGACAGGGAAGGTTAGGCTACACCTTC
>TRBV7-9|TRBJ1-2|NA|TRBD1
CASSLYGTGKANYGYTF
TGTGCCAGCAGCTTGTATGGGACAGGGAAAGCTAACTATGGCTACACCTTC
>TRBV28|TRBJ2-1|few|TRBD1
CASGTGGYNEQFF
TGTGCCAGCGGGACAGGGGGGTACAATGAGCAGTTCTTC
>TRBV9|TRBJ2-5|NA|TRBD2
CASSPPRGREAGETQYF
TGTGCCAGCAGTCCACCCCGGGGGAGGGAGGCCGGGGAGACCCAGTACTTC
>TRBV5-8|TRBJ2-3|NA|TRBD2
CASSISGTTDTQYF
TGTGCCAGCAGCATTAGCGGGACCACAGATACGCAGTATTTT
>TRBV5-4|TRBJ2-1|NA|TRBD2
CASSASPIAGVNEQFF
TGTGCCAGCAGCGCCTCACCGATAGCGGGAGTTAATGAGCAGTTCTTC
>TRBV11-2|TRBJ2-7|NA|NA
CASSLGLVHEQYF
TGTGCCAGCAGCTTAGGACTAGTCCACGAGCAGTACTTC
>TRBV29-1|TRBJ1-1|NA|NA
CSVHSGMNTEAFF
TGCAGCGTGCACAGCGGAATGAACACTGAAGCTTTCTTT
>TRBV5-4|TRBJ2-3|NA|NA
CASSLGVADLLDTQYF
TGTGCCAGCAGCCTTGGGGTAGCGGACCTTTTAGATACGCAGTATTTT
>TRBV7-2|TRBJ2-7|few|NA
CASSLGAGLSYEQYF
TGTGCCAGCAGCCTAGGCGCGGGACTCTCCTACGAGCAGTACTTC
>TRBV7-8|TRBJ1-1|NA|TRBD1
CASSPPDRGMNTEAFF
TGTGCCAGCAGCCCTCCGGACAGGGGGATGAACACTGAAGCTTTCTTT
>TRBV9|TRBJ2-1|few|TRBD2
CASSPTSGTYNEQFF
TGTGCCAGCAGCCCGACTAGCGGGACCTACAATGAGCAGTTCTTC
>TRBV6-6|TRBJ2-7|NA|NA
CASTRRGAESSYEQYF
TGTGCCAGCACTCGCCGGGGGGCAGAGAGCTCCTACGAGCAGTACTTC
>TRBV5-8|TRBJ1-2|once|NA
CASSPRDSGYTF
TGTGCCAGCAGCCCCAGGGATTCTGGCTACACCTTC
>TRBV2|TRBJ2-5|NA|TRBD2
CASSFLTSGSGETQYF
TGTGCCAGCAGCTTTTTGACTAGCGGGAGCGGAGAGACCCAGTACTTC
>TRBV11-3|TRBJ1-1|NA|TRBD1
CASSYGADRDTEAFF
TGTGCCAGCAGCTACGGGGCGGACAGGGACACTGAAGCTTTCTTT
>TRBV11-2|TRBJ2-1|NA|NA
CASSRDFSYNEQFF
TGTGCCAGCAGCCGGGACTTCTCCTACAATGAGCAGTTCTTC
>TRBV7-9|TRBJ1-2|NA|NA
CASSFVGGAGGYTF
TGTGCCAGCAGTTTTGTCGGGGGGGCAGGTGGCTACACCTTC
>TRBV9|TRBJ2-1|few|TRBD2
CATRPPAGVREQFF
TGTGCCACCAGACCCCCAGCGGGAGTACGGGAGCAGTTCTTC
>TRBV28|TRBJ1-1|NA|TRBD1
CASSRQGANTEAFF
TGTGCCAGCAGTCGGCAGGGGGCAAACACTGAAGCTTTCTTT
>TRBV27|TRBJ2-1|NA|TRBD1
CASSLDRGNEQFF
TGTGCCAGCAGTCTAGACAGGGGAAATGAGCAGTTCTTC
>TRBV27|TRBJ1-2|few|TRBD1
CASSFLGTGGAGYGYTF
TGTGCCAGCAGTTTTCTGGGGACAGGGGGCGCGGGGTATGGCTACACCTTC
>TRBV2|TRBJ2-7|NA|NA
CASSGERYEQYF
TGTGCCAGCAGTGGCGAGAGGTACGAGCAGTACTTC
>TRBV19|TRBJ2-1|few|TRBD2
CASSIVFRLAGDFYNEQFF
TGTGCCAGTAGTATAGTGTTTCGACTAGCGGGGGACTTTTACAATGAGCAGTTCTTC
>TRBV15|TRBJ1-1|NA|NA
CATSVTKNTEAFF
TGTGCCACCAGCGTCACAAAGAACACTGAAGCTTTCTTT
>TRBV19|TRBJ2-5|NA|NA
CASSLSTQETQYF
TGTGCCAGTAGTCTGTCTACCCAAGAGACCCAGTACTTC
>TRBV19|TRBJ2-3|NA|TRBD2
CASSMREGLATDTQYF
TGTGCCAGTAGTATGAGAGAGGGACTAGCTACTGATACGCAGTATTTT
>TRBV7-3|TRBJ2-1|NA|NA
CASSLIPNNEQFF
TGTGCCAGCAGCTTAATCCCTAACAATGAGCAGTTCTTC
>TRBV7-9|TRBJ1-5|NA|NA
CASSLGAGNQPQHF
TGTGCCAGCAGCTTAGGGGCCGGCAATCAGCCCCAGCATTTT
>TRBV19|TRBJ2-7|NA|TRBD1
CASSAGGGYEQYF
TGTGCCAGTAGTGCAGGGGGCGGCTACGAGCAGTACTTC